Below are 25 T cell receptor beta chains sequenced from a single sample in a study of cytomegalovirus exposure and HLA in healthy donors. Primers included in the PCR were 60 Vbeta and 13 Jbeta primers. Data came from immunoSEQ multiplex PCR; TCRdb stores just in-frame clones and leaves some out. The clone table shows 130,000 to 150,000 clones, with the ten largest holding 0.96%. The sequencing sample was made of PBMCs. Receptor source: a male donor in good health and CMV-seronegative.

The chain is built from TRBV9 and TRBJ2-3, with D perhaps TRBD1 (6 bases). There are 16 residues in the CDR3. Germline V gene sequence: CDR1 SGDLS, CDR2 YYNGEE. The V end was cut by 0 bases, the J end by 1 base, with 12 bases between. DNA for the CDR3: TGTGCCAGCAGCGTAGGGGGGCAGGGCCGCACAGATACGCAGTATTTT. Its translation: CASSVGGQGRTDTQYF.

V gene TRBV29-1 combines with J gene TRBJ2-1; the D gene is possibly TRBD2 (5 bases). Germline lookup yields CDR1 SQVTM and CDR2 ANQGSEA. The ends were cut back, 8 bases at V and 7 bases at J, with 18 bases in the middle. The CDR3 sequence is 13 residues long. CDR3 sequence (DNA): TGCAGCTACAGAGGGCTATTAGGGAATGAGCAGTTCTTC. It encodes CSYRGLLGNEQFF.

CDR3: CASSQAWGLGQETQYF. The CDR3, as DNA: TGCGCCAGCAGCCAAGCCTGGGGACTCGGCCAAGAGACCCAGTACTTC. The rearrangement joins TRBV4-1 to TRBJ2-5; D is possibly TRBD2 (6 bases). Trimming removed 1 base at V and 1 base at J, with 13 bases between. The CDR3 consists of 16 residues. Germline lookup yields CDR1 MGHRA and CDR2 YSYEKL.

This sequence joins TRBV6-5 and TRBJ2-7; 7 bases line up with TRBD2. Germline V CDR1 and CDR2: MNHEY, SVGAGI. V dropped 5 bases and J dropped 2; count of bases not matched to a gene: 9. CDR3 size: 15 residues. The CDR3 sequence: CASSPASGPAYEQYF. The CDR3 DNA reads TGTGCCAGCAGTCCCGCTAGCGGACCTGCCTACGAGCAGTACTTC.

This chain joins TRBV2 and TRBJ2-1; TRBD1 aligns across 8 bases. The CDR3 is made up of 16 amino acids. With V trimmed by 7 bases and J by 14 bases, 22 bases remained unmatched. Germline V gene data show CDR1 as SNHLY and CDR2 as FYNNEI. The CDR3 DNA sequence: TGTGCCAGCATTCTCAGTCCGGGACAGGTAGGGGGAGCGAAGTTCTTC. This translates into CASILSPGQVGGAKFF.

This chain joins TRBV5-4 and TRBJ2-2; no definite D call. Germline CDR1 SGHNT, CDR2 YYREEE (reference sequence). CDR3 size: 15 residues. The V gene lost 0 bases and the J gene lost 6 bases, with 12 bases spanning the gap. In nucleotides, the CDR3 is TGTGCCAGCAGCTTGGATAGCCCCTCAGCCGGGGAGCTGTTTTTT. Its translation is CASSLDSPSAGELFF. Full variable domain (rest looked up from reference TRBV5-4 and TRBJ2-2): ETGVTQSPTHLIKTRGQQVTLRCSSQSGHNTVSWYQQALGQGPQFIFQYYREEENGRGNFPPRFSGLQFPNYSSELNVNALELDDSALYLCASSLDSPSAGELFFGEGSRLTVL.

The J gene is TRBJ2-7, the V gene TRBV18, with D possibly being TRBD2 (6 bases). V dropped 3 bases and J dropped 4 bases, with 13 bases sitting between them. The CDR3 has 14 residues. CDR1 and CDR2 (germline): KGHSH, LQKENI. The CDR3 reads CASSPDGSRYEQYF. The CDR3 region has the DNA TGTGCCAGCTCACCGGACGGGAGTCGGTACGAGCAGTACTTC. The full variable domain, in which reference TRBV18 and TRBJ2-7 provide the parts outside the CDR3, is NAGVMQNPRHLVRRRGQEARLRCSPMKGHSHVYWYRQLPEEGLKFMVYLQKENIIDESGMPKERFSAEFPKEGPSILRIQQVVRGDSAAYFCASSPDGSRYEQYFGPGTRLTVT.

The rearrangement links TRBV15 to TRBJ2-3; 12 bases are shared with TRBD2. After removal of 5 bases from V and 3 bases from J, the junction contained 15 bases not matched to a gene. This CDR3 contains 19 residues. The germline CDR1 and CDR2 sequences are LNHNV and YYDKDF (reference sequence). CDR3 in amino acids: CATSSGATSGSSGTDTQYF. CDR3 DNA sequence: TGTGCCACCAGCTCAGGGGCGACTAGCGGGAGTTCTGGTACAGATACGCAGTATTTT.

V is TRBV27 and J is TRBJ2-7; the match to TRBD1 covers 10 bases. This CDR3 spans 17 amino acids. The V segment lost 3 bases and the J segment 2 bases; nucleotides outside the gene matches: 10. Germline V CDR1 and CDR2: MNHEY, SMNVEV (reference sequence). The CDR3 sequence: CASSFYPPGQGPYEQYF. CDR3 DNA: TGTGCCAGCAGTTTTTACCCTCCGGGACAGGGGCCCTACGAGCAGTACTTC.

The chain has TRBV30 and TRBJ1-1; perhaps TRBD1 as D (5 bases). CDR3 size: 14 residues. Germline V gene sequence: CDR1 GTSNPN, CDR2 SVGIG (reference sequence). V was pared by 4 bases and J by 4 bases, with 16 bases between. The CDR3 sequence is CAWKPMGGSTEAFF. Written as DNA, the CDR3 is TGTGCCTGGAAGCCTATGGGGGGGAGCACTGAAGCTTTCTTT.

The chain carries TRBV19 and TRBJ1-2, with 9 bases that match TRBD1. The germline CDR1 and CDR2 sequences are LNHDA and SQIVND (reference sequence). This CDR3 spans 13 amino acids. V gave up 10 bases and J gave up 6 bases; unmatched junction bases: 9. The CDR3 protein is CATHRGLSDGYTF. Written as DNA, the CDR3 is TGTGCCACCCACAGGGGGCTCTCGGATGGCTACACCTTC.

The V gene is TRBV5-1, the J gene TRBJ2-7, with 10 bases that match TRBD2. V lost 7 bases, J lost 1 base, and 2 bases stayed unmatched. This CDR3 spans 13 amino acids. Germline values: CDR1 SGHRS, CDR2 YFSETQ. CDR3 sequence: CASGLAVSYEQYF. The CDR3 DNA reads TGCGCCAGCGGACTAGCGGTATCCTACGAGCAGTACTTC.

The chain carries TRBV6-5 and TRBJ1-2; 7 positions match TRBD1. Germline values: CDR1 MNHEY, CDR2 SVGAGI. The CDR3 runs 15 residues. The V segment lost 1 base and the J segment 0 bases; nucleotides outside the gene matches: 2. Here the CDR3 DNA reads TGTGCCAGCAGTTACTACAGGGGTTCTAACTATGGCTACACCTTC. It encodes CASSYYRGSNYGYTF.

This chain joins TRBV4-3 and TRBJ1-6, with D unclear. The CDR3 spans 14 residues. Trimming took 1 base from V and 14 from J, leaving 15 bases between them. Germline V gene lookup returns CDR1 LGHNA and CDR2 YSLEER. DNA for the CDR3: TGCGCCAGCAGCCAAGGGAGCGAGGGATCAACCCTCCACTTT. This encodes CASSQGSEGSTLHF.

The CDR3 region is CASSPGTAGGEQYF. The CDR3 DNA follows: TGTGCCAGCAGCCCCGGGACCGCAGGAGGGGAGCAGTACTTC. V usage is TRBV11-3 and J usage is TRBJ2-7; perhaps TRBD2 as D (6 bases). CDR1 and CDR2 from the germline V gene are SGHNT and YENEEA. The CDR3 covers 14 residues. Trimming shortened V by 5 bases and J by 7 bases, and 18 bases separated the two germline ends.

The chain employs TRBV5-1 and TRBJ1-1, with D possibly being TRBD1 (5 bases). The CDR3 runs 14 residues. Germline V gene lookup returns CDR1 SGHRS and CDR2 YFSETQ. Trimming pared 0 bases from V and 4 bases from J, leaving 10 bases between. For the CDR3, the DNA is TGCGCCAGCAGCTTGGAGCAGGGTATCACTGAAGCTTTCTTT. Protein sequence: CASSLEQGITEAFF.

The chain couples TRBV6-5 to TRBJ2-2, with D perhaps TRBD1 (6 bases). Trimming stripped 5 bases from V and 2 bases from J, with 12 bases between. The CDR3 has 15 residues. Looked up from germline, CDR1 is MNHEY and CDR2 is SVGAGI. For the CDR3, the DNA is TGTGCCAGCAGTGTCGGACAGAGCAACACCGGGGAGCTGTTTTTT. It translates to CASSVGQSNTGELFF.

The genes are TRBV11-2 and TRBJ2-5, with no clear D. With 5 bases removed from V and 2 bases from J, the gap between germline ends came to 15 bases. Germline loops: CDR1 SGHAT, CDR2 FQNNGV. There are 15 residues in the CDR3. The CDR3 reads CASSPPGNNQETQYF. The CDR3 DNA follows: TGTGCCAGCAGCCCCCCAGGCAATAATCAAGAGACCCAGTACTTC.

The chain has TRBV13 and TRBJ1-1; D gene unclear. The CDR3 spans 12 residues. Germline V gives CDR1 PRHDT, CDR2 FYEKMQ (reference sequence). V gave up 8 bases and J gave up 6 bases, with 13 bases separating them. CDR3 coding DNA: TGTGCCAGCGCGGGCAGGTTCGCTGAAGCTTTCTTT. Its protein product is CASAGRFAEAFF.

Notes on this clone: One end of the junction varies from germline; a read error may be responsible. The chain uses TRBV29-1 and TRBJ2-1; 15 positions agree with TRBD2. Germline CDR1 is SQVTM and CDR2 is ANQGSEA. The CDR3 sequence is 16 residues long. CDR3 bases: TGCAGCGTGAGGACTAGCGGGGGGGTCTCCGACAATGAGCAGTTCTTC. This encodes CSVRTSGGVSDNEQFF.

This chain connects TRBV5-6 to TRBJ1-1, with a possible D match to TRBD1 (5 bases). The V end lost 4 bases, the J end lost 0 bases, and 16 bases lay between the germline ends. The CDR3 is 16 residues long. Germline loops: CDR1 SGHDT, CDR2 YYEEEE. The CDR3 is CASSLLGGVLNTEAFF. CDR3 nucleotides: TGTGCCAGCAGCCTGTTGGGGGGAGTCCTGAACACTGAAGCTTTCTTT. Variable domain in full (rest from reference TRBV5-6 and TRBJ1-1): DAGVTQSPTHLIKTRGQQVTLRCSPKSGHDTVSWYQQALGQGPQFIFQYYEEEERQRGNFPDRFSGHQFPNYSSELNVNALLLGDSALYLCASSLLGGVLNTEAFFGQGTRLTVV.

The V and J genes are TRBV7-2 and TRBJ1-3; 8 nucleotides line up with TRBD1. The CDR3 has 18 amino acids. With 1 base clipped from V and 7 bases from J, the junction kept 15 bases outside the gene matches. CDR1 SGHTA and CDR2 FQGNSA come from the germline V gene. The CDR3 sequence: CASSLVSQGAWGGNTIYF. The CDR3 region has the DNA TGTGCCAGCAGCTTAGTTAGCCAGGGGGCTTGGGGCGGCAACACCATATATTTT. The full variable domain, rest sourced from reference TRBV7-2 and TRBJ1-3, is GAGVSQSPSNKVTEKGKDVELRCDPISGHTALYWYRQSLGQGLEFLIYFQGNSAPDKSGLPSDRFSAERTGGSVSTLTIQRTQQEDSAVYLCASSLVSQGAWGGNTIYFGEGSWLTVV.

This chain joins TRBV14 and TRBJ2-7, with 8 nucleotides matching TRBD1. V lost 1 base to trimming and J lost 3 bases; unmatched junction nucleotides: 5. Germline V gene sequence: CDR1 SGHDN, CDR2 FVKESK. The CDR3 is 15 amino acids. Here the CDR3 reads CASSQGAGQGYEQYF. In DNA form, the CDR3 reads TGTGCCAGCAGCCAAGGAGCAGGACAGGGCTACGAGCAGTACTTC.

The CDR3 sequence is CASSYLDRGVDEQYF. The CDR3 DNA is TGTGCCAGCAGTTACCTGGACAGGGGAGTCGACGAGCAGTACTTC. This chain joins TRBV6-5 and TRBJ2-7; 9 nucleotides match TRBD1. The CDR3 length is 15 residues. J lost 5 bases, V lost 2 bases, and 7 bases had no gene match. Germline-derived CDR1 and CDR2 are MNHEY and SVGAGI.

The chain has TRBV30 and TRBJ1-4; TRBD1 matches 9 bases. The V gene's germline CDR1 is GTSNPN and CDR2 SVGIG (reference sequence). The CDR3 totals 16 residues. V lost 1 base to trimming and J lost 6 bases; unmatched junction nucleotides: 9. CDR3 nucleotides: TGTGCCTGGAGTGCGACAGGGGGGAAGAGGGATGAAAAACTGTTTTTT. It encodes CAWSATGGKRDEKLFF.